The source of this TCR beta chain is a study of OX40 agonist ivuxolimab in advanced cancers. Regarding the complete study: Ivuxolimab was a fully human IgG2 agonistic monoclonal antibody targeting the costimulatory receptor OX40 (CD134). Intravenous ivuxolimab was administered to patients every 2 weeks at six dose levels: 0.01, 0.1, 0.3, 1.5, 3 and 10 mg/kg. Of the approximately 50 dose-escalation patients, hepatocellular carcinoma was present in about 20, melanoma in around 15, renal cell carcinoma in 9 and head and neck cancer in 9. In the dose-escalation cohort, 65% to 85% of patients were male, and the mean age was around 65 years with a range of roughly 20 to 85. Prior anti-PD-1, anti-PD-L1 or anti-CTLA-4 therapy was permitted, and approximately 40% of dose-escalation patients had received checkpoint inhibitors. Partial responses occurred in three dose-escalation patients: two with cutaneous melanoma and one with hepatocellular carcinoma. The purpose of peripheral TCRbeta sequencing was to test whether ivuxolimab changed TCR sequence diversity and led to clonal T-cell expansion. The paper reports the monotherapy dose-escalation portion (N of about 56 patients) of the phase I ivuxolimab trial. The paper as a whole reports these results and caveats: Clonal expansion of both CD4+ and CD8+ blood T cells was observed from baseline to week 6 at doses 0.1 to 3.0 mg/kg. Partial responders in the 0.1-3.0 mg/kg groups had among the lowest normalized peripheral clonal expansion, especially among CD8+ T cells. Low levels of normalized T-cell clonal expansion were also seen in some patients who did not respond. Antigen specificity was not determined for the clonally expanded peripheral T cells. After ivuxolimab, more expanded clones were found on average in CD8+ T cells than in CD4+ T cells.

The CDR3, cysteine through phenylalanine, is 12 amino acids long. The kept DNA is CDR3 alone, 36 bases in frame from the first base. The germline V gene provides CDR1 ENHRY and CDR2 SYGVKD. V has 7 bases trimmed and J has 4 bases trimmed; junction bases matching no gene number 2. Patients with a history of autoimmune disease or receiving systemic immunosuppression were excluded from the trial. In every dose cohort, peripheral blood was drawn for TCR sequencing at baseline, cycle 4 day 1, and cycle 7 day 1. The samples were taken from a phase I, first-in-human, multicenter, open-label dose-escalation trial of ivuxolimab. Adults with locally advanced or metastatic head and neck squamous cell, hepatocellular, melanoma or renal cell carcinoma were enrolled in the trial. Before TCR sequencing, CD4+ T cells and CD8+ T cells from peripheral blood were sorted into separate populations. For sequencing of the TCRbeta CDR3 region, genomic DNA was extracted from the sorted cells. The immunoSEQ Assay was used to sequence the TCRbeta CDR3 regions. This immuneACCESS table, as held by TCRdb, lists in-frame sequences with V and J called but not all clones. Of the missing ones, under half trace to an unresolved V gene in checked studies; the others have no known cause. Across this sample there are under 90,000 clones, with roughly 89% seen only once. The ten largest clonotypes hold around 2.5% of the sample.

A remark on this clone: Its antigen remains unidentified. Base quality data are lacking; no much larger clone is found one base away.

The sequence was collected from an adult with an advanced solid tumor such as melanoma, head and neck, liver or kidney cancer. The rearrangement joined TRBV10-3 to TRBJ2-7; TRBD1 aligns with 9 central bases. The source material was CD4+ or CD8+ T cells sorted from blood, sampled in a trial of the OX40 agonist ivuxolimab. The CDR3 reads CAIKDRGYEQYF. Here is the DNA: TGTGCCATCAAGGACAGGGGTTACGAGCAGTACTTC.